The source of this TCR beta chain is a study of T cell clonotyping in hematopoietic cell transplantation (dated by TCRdb to 2020 to 2023). Describing the broader study: Pretransplant recipient samples were obtained after cytoreduction. A total of 150 or so blood samples were gathered in the study from over 30 consecutive transplant recipients along with their related donors. Recruitment of patients was conducted between 2015 and January 2017, and follow-up was continued until late 2020 or death. On the study overall, not on this receptor specifically: Sample size was limited, and cells were not sorted, so CD4 and CD8 repertoire contributions could not be separated. Donor and pretransplant recipient Inverse Simpson Index values predicted broader posttransplant TCR repertoire diversity. After transplant, TCR diversity in recipients dropped, and pathologically expanded clonotypes increased progressively from day 30 to day 180. Overlap with donor repertoires was found for only a small fraction of recipient repertoires, with over 97% found to appear de novo at the given depth.

The immunoSEQ assay, a bias-controlled multiplex PCR with V- and J-specific primers, was used to amplify TCR beta CDR3 regions from genomic DNA. In a second PCR step, the CDR3 amplicons were tagged with a proprietary barcode plus Illumina adapter sequences. An Illumina MiSeq instrument was used to sequence the CDR3 libraries. As for the authors' bioinformatics: immunoSEQ Analyzer 3.0 was used for export and quality control, with R Bioconductor and Immunarch used for downstream analyses. Only productive rearrangements in the normalized downsampled data set went into calculating the repertoire metrics. Clonotypes larger than 5 templates in the normalized cohort were defined as pathologically expanded. The Inverse Simpson Index served as the measure of repertoire diversity. To capture all clonotypes, the CMV-specificity analyses were run on the non-normalized data set. In TCRdb, the immuneACCESS table is reduced to in-frame sequences with V and J assigned. These tables do not hold every clone; where another copy was compared, an unresolved V gene accounts for under half, and the others remain unexplained. V and J calls and clone size follow that table, whereas D and trimming were derived from the DNA. The sample records roughly 30,000 clones, more than 85% of which are singletons. The ten biggest clones cover around 2.4% of the sample.

The time point label corresponds to: recipient sample about 28 days before transplant, after cytoreduction. Blood samples were obtained from recipients approximately 28 days before transplant and at days 30, 100 and 180 after transplant. Nuclei Lysis Solution was used to extract genomic DNA from fresh or cryopreserved unfractionated peripheral blood mononuclear cells. As regards this clone: Its antigen specificity is not known. Base qualities are missing; no much larger clone stands one base away.

The source is a man between 45 and 60 years old with acute myeloid leukemia. Some clones in this sample may be carry-over from other donors' samples. Source: peripheral blood mononuclear cells, taken before stem cell transplant.

The nucleotide sequence reads TGTGCCAGCAGCTTAGCCCGGGTTGGCGGAACGAACACCGGGGAGCTGTTTTTT. Protein translation: CASSLARVGGTNTGELFF. Rearrangement joined TRBV7-9 to TRBJ2-2, with an unclear D gene assignment. A distance of 14 bases separates the germline ends of V and J, which lose 0 bases and 0 bases respectively. The CDR3 numbers 18 residues from cysteine through phenylalanine. Just the 54-base CDR3 DNA is kept, in frame starting at base 1. Looking up the germline V gene (reference sequence) yields CDR1 SEHNR and CDR2 FQNEAQ.